Included here is one T cell receptor (beta chain) sequence, with context. This clonotype occurred many times. The antigen it recognizes is unknown. No base qualities exist here, and no much larger clone lies one base off it. Ophthalmopathy patients had moderately to severely active disease, Clinical Activity Score of at least 3, NOSPECS grade of at least 4, and duration under 3 months. The study excluded patients with uncontrolled infections, other autoimmune diseases, pregnancy or lactation. Diagnoses relied on clinical symptoms, serum thyroxine and TRAb, thyroid ultrasound and orbital computed tomography. PBMCs were separated from approximately 10 ml of fresh peripheral blood using Ficoll-Paque density gradient centrifugation. Total RNA was extracted with Trizol reagent, and quality was checked on an Agilent 2100 Bioanalyzer. TCR beta CDR3 regions were amplified from RNA transcripts. The TCR CDR3 was subjected to a first round of RT-PCR using the HTBI primer set and the Qiagen OneStep RT-PCR kit. A second multiplex PCR round built the libraries, followed by size selection and purification. Sequencing of the libraries was done on an Illumina HiSeq2000 using paired-end 100 bp reads. The authors processed their data as follows. SOAPnuke was used to process the raw data, removing reads that contained adapters or uncalled bases, had a mean Phred below 15, or lacked an exact match to the constant primer or identifier. High-quality paired reads were merged using COPE v1.2.5, and each unique nucleotide sequence was defined as a clonotype. MiTCR v1.1 was used to align clonotypes to the IMGT TRBV, TRBD and TRBJ reference segments. Only V-J combinations with frequency above 0.0001, covering 99% to 99.2% of repertoires, were analysed. The TCS score was defined as the ratio of F50 (clonal expansion) to E x V (chaos), calculated using BLOSUM62-based TCRdist between CDR3 peptides within each V-J. Welch's t-statistics and random forest reduced roughly 540 V-J features to around 14, which were used in a naive Bayes classifier (R e1071). TCRdb reprocessing: public reads trimmed at Q25 with fastp, clones called with MiXCR, in-frame beta chains kept. Each entry merges the rows of one CDR3 protein and shows their most common DNA and genes. TCRdb, rather than the study authors, made the V and J calls. Within this sample are almost 250,000 distinct CDR3 sequences, with around 26% of them counted one time only. About a third of the sample rests with the top ten.

The data originate from a study of T cells in Graves' hyperthyroidism and ophthalmopathy (dated by TCRdb to between 2018 and 2021). Looking at the study overall: Peripheral blood was collected at initial diagnosis, before any treatment. To identify TCR V-J signatures that set the groups apart, the researchers used a discovery cohort of 100 patients, made up of approximately 43 with Graves' ophthalmopathy and about 55 with stable Graves' hyperthyroidism. Prospective prediction of ophthalmopathy was tested in an independent validation cohort consisting of 18 hyperthyroidism patients and more than 15 patients who later progressed to ophthalmopathy. The approximately 90 discovery patients were randomly split 7:3 into training and test sets. The study also compared thyroid tissue and blood T-cell repertoires from more than 5 Graves' hyperthyroidism patients. Once sampling was done, hyperthyroidism patients were given methimazole at a starting dose of 30 mg daily, whereas ophthalmopathy patients were given high-dose intravenous methylprednisolone. According to the paper, TCR Vbeta CDR3 sequencing was carried out on roughly 130 peripheral blood samples, which came from 40 to 45 ophthalmopathy, under 80 hyperthyroidism and about 17 progressor patients. Beyond this particular receptor, the publication reports: Sample size was not statistically predetermined, and investigators were not blinded to group allocation. Most expanded thyroid clonotypes (frequency above 0.001) were also detected in blood, a finding suggesting that blood repertoires may reflect thyroid immune responses. In validation, the model predicted progression to ophthalmopathy a median of roughly 6.2 months before onset, with 65% to 71% sensitivity and around 76% specificity. In cross-validation, a model built on a 13 V-J signature told ophthalmopathy apart from stable hyperthyroidism with 87.88% sensitivity and about 81% specificity, and in testing the same model reached 80%/75%.

The germline V gene encodes CDR1 SEHNR and CDR2 FQNEAQ (reference sequence). Germline trimming: 2 bases from V, 3 bases from J; junction bases outside gene matches: 0. Spanning cysteine to phenylalanine, the CDR3 consists of 13 amino acids. CDR3 DNA only is kept here, 39 bases in frame from base 1. The sequence joins TRBV7-9 to TRBJ2-7, and TRBD2 aligns with 8 junction nucleotides. Sequenced: blood. The clonotype comes from a middle-aged woman with Graves' ophthalmopathy. The nucleotide sequence reads TGTGCCAGCAGCTTACGGGGGGGCTACGAGCAGTACTTC. The translation is CASSLRGGYEQYF.